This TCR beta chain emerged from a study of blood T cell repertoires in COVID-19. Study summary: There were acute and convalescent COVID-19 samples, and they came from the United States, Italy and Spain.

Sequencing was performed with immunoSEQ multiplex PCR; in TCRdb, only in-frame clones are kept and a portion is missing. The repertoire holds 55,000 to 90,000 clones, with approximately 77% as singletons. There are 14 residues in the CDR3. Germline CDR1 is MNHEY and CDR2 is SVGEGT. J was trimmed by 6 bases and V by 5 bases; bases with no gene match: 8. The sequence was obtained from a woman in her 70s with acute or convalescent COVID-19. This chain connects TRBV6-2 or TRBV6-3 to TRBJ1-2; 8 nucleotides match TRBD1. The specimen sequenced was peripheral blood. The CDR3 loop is CASSRAGGGDGYTF. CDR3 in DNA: TGTGCCAGCAGTCGCGCAGGGGGCGGAGATGGCTACACCTTC.